The source of this T cell receptor beta chain is a study of T cell responses to AZD1222 COVID-19 vaccine. Some clones are missing from TCRdb's copy, which holds only in-frame ones; the method was immunoSEQ multiplex PCR. Counted here are roughly 150,000 clones, nearly 95% occurring once; the ten biggest clones make up about 2.5%. J was trimmed by 2 bases and V by 6 bases; bases with no gene match: 19. The length of the CDR3 is 20 residues. Germline-derived CDR1 and CDR2 are MNHEY and SMNVEV (reference sequence). Sequencing was performed on peripheral blood, taken on day 0 of AZD1222 vaccination. This TCR was recovered from an adult in good health. The chain carries TRBV27 and TRBJ2-3; 11 nucleotides agree with TRBD2. DNA for the CDR3: TGTGCCAGCAGAAGAGGGATTCTAGCGGGGGGACCTCTATCCACAGATACGCAGTATTTT. It specifies CASRRGILAGGPLSTDTQYF.